Listed here is a single T cell receptor (beta chain). The sample is drawn from a study of CD8 T cells in Susac syndrome. Reverse transcription of about 0.5 to 1 ug RNA was carried out with random hexamers. TCRdb redid the calling of the immunoSEQ multiplex PCR reads with MiXCR, one entry per CDR3 protein. The sample lists about 80,000 distinct CDR3 sequences, around 94% occurring once. The CDR3 extends over 18 amino acids. The germline V gene has CDR1 DFQATT and CDR2 SNEGSKA (reference sequence). The germline V and J ends were trimmed by 6 bases and 6 bases, with 31 bases remaining between them. J is TRBJ2-3 and V is TRBV20-1; possible D gene TRBD1, 6 bases. This sequence was found in a human donor in good health. The sequenced material came from CD8+ T cells from PBMCs. CDR3 region: CSAPGQGNYSLFTDTQYF. The DNA for the CDR3 is TGCAGTGCCCCGGGACAAGGCAACTACTCGCTCTTTACGGATACGCAGTATTTT.